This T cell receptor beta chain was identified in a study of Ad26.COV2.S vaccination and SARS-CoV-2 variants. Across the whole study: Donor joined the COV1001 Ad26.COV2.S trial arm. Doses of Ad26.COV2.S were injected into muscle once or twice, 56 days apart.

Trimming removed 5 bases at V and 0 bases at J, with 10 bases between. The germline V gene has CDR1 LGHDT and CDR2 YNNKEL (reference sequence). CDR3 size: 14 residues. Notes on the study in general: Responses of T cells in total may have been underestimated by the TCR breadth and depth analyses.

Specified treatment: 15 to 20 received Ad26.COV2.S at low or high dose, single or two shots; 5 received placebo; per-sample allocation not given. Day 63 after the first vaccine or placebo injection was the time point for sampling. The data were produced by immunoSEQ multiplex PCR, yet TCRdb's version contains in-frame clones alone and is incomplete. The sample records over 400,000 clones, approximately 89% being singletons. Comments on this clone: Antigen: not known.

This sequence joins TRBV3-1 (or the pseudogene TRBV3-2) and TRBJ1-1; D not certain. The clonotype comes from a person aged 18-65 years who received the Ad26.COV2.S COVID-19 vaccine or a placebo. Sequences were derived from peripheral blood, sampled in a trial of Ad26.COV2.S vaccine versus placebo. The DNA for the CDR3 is TGTGCCAGCAGCGGGCTTACAGTGAACACTGAAGCTTTCTTT. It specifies CASSGLTVNTEAFF.